This is a list of T cell receptor beta chains from one sample in a study of human T cells and chemical hapten exposure. TCRdb itself ran the 5' RACE reads through MiXCR, one entry per CDR3 protein. The sample lists 70,000 to 85,000 distinct CDR3 sequences, around 15% occurring once. The receptors derive from a female donor in good health. Both conserved end residues are part of each CDR3. Fields, in order: J gene, clone size, V gene, D gene, CDR3 protein, CDR3 DNA. D genes are given only for firm matches. Only part of the rows carry a size: once, few, many, or a class if the clone is expanded.

J gene: TRBJ1-6; clone size: many; V gene: TRBV27; D gene: NA; CDR3 protein: CASSLFQGGGYNSPLHF; CDR3 DNA: TGTGCCAGCAGTTTATTCCAAGGAGGAGGGTATAATTCACCCCTCCACTTT
J gene: TRBJ1-1; clone size: few; V gene: TRBV7-9; D gene: NA; CDR3 protein: CASSRTGANTEAFF; CDR3 DNA: TGTGCCAGCAGCCGAACAGGAGCGAACACTGAAGCTTTCTTT
J gene: TRBJ2-2; clone size: few; V gene: TRBV20-1; D gene: NA; CDR3 protein: CSALATRGAGELFF; CDR3 DNA: TGCAGTGCGTTAGCTACTAGGGGGGCCGGGGAGCTGTTTTTT
J gene: TRBJ2-7; clone size: few; V gene: TRBV7-8; D gene: TRBD2; CDR3 protein: CASSLRSGRDGVNEQYF; CDR3 DNA: TGTGCCAGCAGCTTACGCTCCGGGAGGGACGGGGTAAACGAGCAGTACTTC
J gene: TRBJ1-1; clone size: few; V gene: TRBV28; D gene: NA; CDR3 protein: CASSPWGGRTTEAFF; CDR3 DNA: TGTGCCAGCAGTCCCTGGGGGGGGAGGACCACTGAAGCTTTCTTT
J gene: TRBJ1-1; clone size: few; V gene: TRBV5-1; D gene: TRBD1; CDR3 protein: CASGTGETNTEAFF; CDR3 DNA: TGCGCCAGCGGGACAGGGGAAACAAACACTGAAGCTTTCTTT
J gene: TRBJ2-6; clone size: few; V gene: TRBV2; D gene: NA; CDR3 protein: CASSDPGANVLTF; CDR3 DNA: TGTGCCAGCAGTGATCCTGGGGCCAACGTCCTGACTTTC
J gene: TRBJ2-5; clone size: few; V gene: TRBV5-1; D gene: NA; CDR3 protein: CASSFKNPGVLGETQYF; CDR3 DNA: TGCGCCAGCAGCTTTAAAAACCCGGGGGTTTTAGGAGAGACCCAGTACTTC
J gene: TRBJ2-3; clone size: NA; V gene: TRBV27; D gene: TRBD2; CDR3 protein: CASRLAGADTQYF; CDR3 DNA: TGTGCCAGCAGATTAGCGGGGGCAGATACGCAGTATTTT
J gene: TRBJ2-3; clone size: NA; V gene: TRBV4-2; D gene: NA; CDR3 protein: CASSQVSLERPTDTQYF; CDR3 DNA: TGTGCCAGCAGCCAAGTTAGCCTAGAGCGTCCGACAGATACGCAGTATTTT
J gene: TRBJ1-5; clone size: few; V gene: TRBV7-2; D gene: NA; CDR3 protein: CASSLAGVNQPQHF; CDR3 DNA: TGTGCCAGCAGCTTAGCAGGGGTCAATCAGCCCCAGCATTTT
J gene: TRBJ1-2; clone size: many; V gene: TRBV7-9; D gene: TRBD1; CDR3 protein: CASSSTGTGEVYGYTF; CDR3 DNA: TGTGCCAGCAGCTCAACCGGGACAGGGGAAGTCTATGGCTACACCTTC
J gene: TRBJ2-3; clone size: NA; V gene: TRBV5-1; D gene: NA; CDR3 protein: CASSLDGFDTQYF; CDR3 DNA: TGCGCCAGCAGCTTGGATGGGTTCGATACGCAGTATTTT
J gene: TRBJ2-7; clone size: NA; V gene: TRBV6-1; D gene: TRBD1; CDR3 protein: CASRMRQGSSEQYF; CDR3 DNA: TGTGCCAGCAGAATGCGACAGGGTTCAAGCGAGCAGTACTTC
J gene: TRBJ2-3; clone size: few; V gene: TRBV20-1; D gene: NA; CDR3 protein: CSARDFRSTDTQYF; CDR3 DNA: TGCAGTGCTAGGGACTTTAGAAGCACAGATACGCAGTATTTT
J gene: TRBJ1-1; clone size: few; V gene: TRBV2; D gene: NA; CDR3 protein: CASTVNTEAFF; CDR3 DNA: TGTGCCAGCACGGTGAACACTGAAGCTTTCTTT
J gene: TRBJ1-5; clone size: NA; V gene: TRBV6-2/TRBV6-3; D gene: TRBD1; CDR3 protein: CASTYRPGGRNQPQHF; CDR3 DNA: TGTGCCAGCACCTACCGACCAGGGGGCCGCAATCAGCCCCAGCATTTT
J gene: TRBJ1-5; clone size: few; V gene: TRBV28; D gene: NA; CDR3 protein: CASSLIKGSVSNQPQHF; CDR3 DNA: TGTGCCAGCAGCCTTATCAAGGGCAGCGTAAGCAATCAGCCCCAGCATTTT
J gene: TRBJ2-1; clone size: NA; V gene: TRBV3-1; D gene: TRBD2; CDR3 protein: CASSPGSGGANNEQFF; CDR3 DNA: TGTGCCAGCAGCCCAGGCAGCGGGGGGGCCAATAATGAGCAGTTCTTC
J gene: TRBJ1-1; clone size: few; V gene: TRBV6-5; D gene: NA; CDR3 protein: CASSLDHLNTEAFF; CDR3 DNA: TGTGCCAGCAGTCTAGATCACCTGAACACTGAAGCTTTCTTT
J gene: TRBJ2-3; clone size: NA; V gene: TRBV24-1; D gene: TRBD2; CDR3 protein: CATSDYRLASTDTQYF; CDR3 DNA: TGTGCCACCAGTGATTACAGACTAGCCAGCACAGATACGCAGTATTTT
J gene: TRBJ2-3; clone size: NA; V gene: TRBV9; D gene: NA; CDR3 protein: CASSARYTDTQYF; CDR3 DNA: TGTGCCAGCAGCGCCCGTTACACAGATACGCAGTATTTT
J gene: TRBJ2-7; clone size: few; V gene: TRBV18; D gene: NA; CDR3 protein: CASSHPNNNEQYF; CDR3 DNA: TGTGCCAGCTCCCATCCCAACAACAACGAGCAGTACTTC
J gene: TRBJ1-5; clone size: many; V gene: TRBV12-5; D gene: TRBD1; CDR3 protein: CASARGTGNQPQHF; CDR3 DNA: TGTGCTAGTGCCCGAGGGACAGGAAATCAGCCCCAGCATTTT
J gene: TRBJ2-7; clone size: NA; V gene: TRBV6-5; D gene: NA; CDR3 protein: CASSYSRDLEQYF; CDR3 DNA: TGTGCCAGCAGTTACTCACGGGACCTTGAGCAGTACTTC
J gene: TRBJ1-2; clone size: few; V gene: TRBV20-1; D gene: TRBD1; CDR3 protein: CSAPREGQGINYGYTF; CDR3 DNA: TGCAGTGCTCCTCGCGAGGGACAGGGTATTAACTATGGCTACACCTTC
J gene: TRBJ2-3; clone size: once; V gene: TRBV3-1; D gene: NA; CDR3 protein: CASSQVRTDTQYF; CDR3 DNA: TGTGCCAGCAGCCAAGTCCGGACAGATACGCAGTATTTT
J gene: TRBJ1-1; clone size: few; V gene: TRBV20-1; D gene: NA; CDR3 protein: CSARESLGENTEAFF; CDR3 DNA: TGCAGTGCTAGAGAGAGTCTGGGGGAGAACACTGAAGCTTTCTTT
J gene: TRBJ2-5; clone size: NA; V gene: TRBV27; D gene: NA; CDR3 protein: CASRVSGQETQYF; CDR3 DNA: TGTGCCAGCAGGGTTAGCGGACAAGAGACCCAGTACTTC
J gene: TRBJ1-1; clone size: NA; V gene: TRBV24-1; D gene: NA; CDR3 protein: CATKPPTGTMNTEAFF; CDR3 DNA: TGTGCCACCAAACCCCCGACAGGAACGATGAACACTGAAGCTTTCTTT
J gene: TRBJ2-1; clone size: NA; V gene: TRBV11-2; D gene: TRBD2; CDR3 protein: CASSLAGNGLSSGRAWFF; CDR3 DNA: TGTGCCAGCAGCTTAGCGGGTAACGGGCTCTCTAGCGGGAGGGCCTGGTTCTTC
J gene: TRBJ1-1; clone size: few; V gene: TRBV6-5; D gene: NA; CDR3 protein: CASSYSAGTQNTEAFF; CDR3 DNA: TGTGCCAGCAGTTACAGTGCCGGGACACAGAACACTGAAGCTTTCTTT
J gene: TRBJ1-5; clone size: few; V gene: TRBV21-1; D gene: NA; CDR3 protein: CASSKGGREGKGNQPQHF; CDR3 DNA: TGTGCCAGCAGCAAAGGGGGAAGGGAGGGGAAGGGCAATCAGCCCCAGCATTTT
J gene: TRBJ1-2; clone size: NA; V gene: TRBV11-2; D gene: NA; CDR3 protein: CASSPATGAHPLRGYTF; CDR3 DNA: TGTGCCAGCAGCCCAGCCACCGGGGCCCATCCATTAAGGGGCTACACCTTC
J gene: TRBJ2-5; clone size: NA; V gene: TRBV5-1; D gene: TRBD1; CDR3 protein: CASSLGAQGRPETQYF; CDR3 DNA: TGCGCCAGCAGCTTGGGGGCACAGGGGCGCCCGGAGACCCAGTACTTC
J gene: TRBJ2-2; clone size: few; V gene: TRBV7-2; D gene: NA; CDR3 protein: CASSLAIRGGHTGELFF; CDR3 DNA: TGTGCCAGCAGCTTAGCGATAAGGGGTGGGCACACCGGGGAGCTGTTTTTT
J gene: TRBJ2-3; clone size: NA; V gene: TRBV30; D gene: NA; CDR3 protein: CAWRFRGGDTQYF; CDR3 DNA: TGTGCCTGGAGGTTCAGGGGAGGAGATACGCAGTATTTT
J gene: TRBJ1-2; clone size: few; V gene: TRBV12-3/TRBV12-4; D gene: NA; CDR3 protein: CASSRNRDGYTF; CDR3 DNA: TGTGCCAGCAGCCGTAACAGGGATGGCTACACCTTC
J gene: TRBJ1-6; clone size: NA; V gene: TRBV5-6; D gene: TRBD1; CDR3 protein: CASSRDRGGSPLHF; CDR3 DNA: TGTGCCAGCAGCCGGGACAGGGGCGGTTCACCCCTCCACTTT
J gene: TRBJ1-1; clone size: NA; V gene: TRBV4-1; D gene: NA; CDR3 protein: CASSQEGPETEAFF; CDR3 DNA: TGCGCCAGCAGCCAAGAAGGACCGGAGACTGAAGCTTTCTTT
J gene: TRBJ2-7; clone size: NA; V gene: TRBV19; D gene: NA; CDR3 protein: CASSTGLTSSYEQYF; CDR3 DNA: TGTGCCAGTAGTACGGGACTGACGAGCTCCTACGAGCAGTACTTC
J gene: TRBJ1-2; clone size: few; V gene: TRBV20-1; D gene: NA; CDR3 protein: CSARVFLLGRGANYGYTF; CDR3 DNA: TGCAGTGCTAGAGTTTTCCTTCTCGGGAGGGGAGCTAACTATGGCTACACCTTC
J gene: TRBJ1-1; clone size: NA; V gene: TRBV7-9; D gene: NA; CDR3 protein: CASSPLEGYTEAFF; CDR3 DNA: TGTGCCAGCAGCCCTCTCGAGGGTTACACTGAAGCTTTCTTT
J gene: TRBJ2-2; clone size: few; V gene: TRBV24-1; D gene: NA; CDR3 protein: CATSDASGRTGELFF; CDR3 DNA: TGTGCCACCAGTGACGCCTCAGGAAGGACCGGGGAGCTGTTTTTT
J gene: TRBJ2-5; clone size: few; V gene: TRBV6-5; D gene: NA; CDR3 protein: CASSRTLRAETQYF; CDR3 DNA: TGTGCCAGCAGCCGGACCCTCCGGGCAGAGACCCAGTACTTC
J gene: TRBJ2-3; clone size: few; V gene: TRBV28; D gene: NA; CDR3 protein: CASSSGVDTQYF; CDR3 DNA: TGTGCCAGCAGTTCGGGTGTAGATACGCAGTATTTT
J gene: TRBJ2-4; clone size: few; V gene: TRBV20-1; D gene: NA; CDR3 protein: CSARAGLTGNIQYF; CDR3 DNA: TGCAGTGCTAGAGCGGGGCTAACAGGGAACATTCAGTACTTC
J gene: TRBJ2-1; clone size: few; V gene: TRBV20-1; D gene: NA; CDR3 protein: CSASNYNEQFF; CDR3 DNA: TGCAGTGCTAGTAATTACAATGAGCAGTTCTTC
J gene: TRBJ1-2; clone size: few; V gene: TRBV20-1; D gene: TRBD1; CDR3 protein: CSAPGQTSLNYGYTF; CDR3 DNA: TGCAGTGCTCCGGGACAGACAAGCCTTAACTATGGCTACACCTTC
J gene: TRBJ2-2; clone size: many; V gene: TRBV5-1; D gene: NA; CDR3 protein: CASSNSGDTGELFF; CDR3 DNA: TGCGCCAGCAGCAACTCAGGGGACACCGGGGAGCTGTTTTTT
J gene: TRBJ2-1; clone size: few; V gene: TRBV2; D gene: TRBD2; CDR3 protein: CASAGGLAGEQFF; CDR3 DNA: TGTGCCAGCGCTGGGGGACTAGCGGGTGAGCAGTTCTTC
J gene: TRBJ2-5; clone size: few; V gene: TRBV29-1; D gene: TRBD1; CDR3 protein: CSVLDRVETQYF; CDR3 DNA: TGCAGCGTTCTGGACAGGGTAGAGACCCAGTACTTC
J gene: TRBJ2-7; clone size: NA; V gene: TRBV12-3/TRBV12-4; D gene: NA; CDR3 protein: CASSLGGRGAHEQYF; CDR3 DNA: TGTGCCAGCAGTTTAGGAGGCAGGGGGGCCCACGAGCAGTACTTC
J gene: TRBJ1-2; clone size: few; V gene: TRBV5-4; D gene: NA; CDR3 protein: CASSLPSQGNYGYTF; CDR3 DNA: TGTGCCAGCAGCTTGCCATCTCAGGGGAACTATGGCTACACCTTC
J gene: TRBJ2-5; clone size: many; V gene: TRBV4-2; D gene: TRBD1; CDR3 protein: CASSQETGTGAETQYF; CDR3 DNA: TGTGCCAGCAGCCAAGAAACGGGGACAGGGGCAGAGACCCAGTACTTC
J gene: TRBJ2-3; clone size: few; V gene: TRBV5-1; D gene: NA; CDR3 protein: CASSLVPGSSTDTQYF; CDR3 DNA: TGCGCCAGCAGCTTGGTGCCAGGCTCTAGCACAGATACGCAGTATTTT
J gene: TRBJ2-2; clone size: NA; V gene: TRBV5-6; D gene: TRBD2; CDR3 protein: CASSSPLGGGPGGGELFF; CDR3 DNA: TGTGCCAGCAGCTCCCCCCTCGGGGGGGGCCCGGGAGGCGGGGAGCTGTTTTTT